This TCR beta chain was sequenced during a study of T cell responses to AZD1222 COVID-19 vaccine. Method: immunoSEQ multiplex PCR; TCRdb's copy keeps in-frame clones and lacks some. The sample comprises 150,000 or so clones, roughly nine tenths of which are singletons, and over 1% rests with the top ten. The study, taken as a whole, reports: Donors skewed white British and female; clonal diversity was possibly underestimated.

Pooling of second doses given at about 4 or about 12 weeks was done. In regard to this clone: Its target is unknown.

CDR3 size: 16 residues. Germline assignment: CDR1 SEHNR and CDR2 FQNEAQ (reference sequence). The V gene end was trimmed by 4 bases and the J gene end by 6 bases; junction bases not matched to a gene: 10. The specimen comprised peripheral blood, sampled 28 days after the second AZD1222 dose. This chain connects TRBV7-9 to TRBJ2-1, with 9 bases lining up with TRBD2. The TCR was taken from an adult who received the AZD1222 COVID-19 vaccine. CDR3 in amino acids: CASSSPGGGGANEQFF. The CDR3 coding sequence is TGTGCCAGCAGCTCCCCGGGGGGCGGGGGGGCCAATGAGCAGTTCTTC.